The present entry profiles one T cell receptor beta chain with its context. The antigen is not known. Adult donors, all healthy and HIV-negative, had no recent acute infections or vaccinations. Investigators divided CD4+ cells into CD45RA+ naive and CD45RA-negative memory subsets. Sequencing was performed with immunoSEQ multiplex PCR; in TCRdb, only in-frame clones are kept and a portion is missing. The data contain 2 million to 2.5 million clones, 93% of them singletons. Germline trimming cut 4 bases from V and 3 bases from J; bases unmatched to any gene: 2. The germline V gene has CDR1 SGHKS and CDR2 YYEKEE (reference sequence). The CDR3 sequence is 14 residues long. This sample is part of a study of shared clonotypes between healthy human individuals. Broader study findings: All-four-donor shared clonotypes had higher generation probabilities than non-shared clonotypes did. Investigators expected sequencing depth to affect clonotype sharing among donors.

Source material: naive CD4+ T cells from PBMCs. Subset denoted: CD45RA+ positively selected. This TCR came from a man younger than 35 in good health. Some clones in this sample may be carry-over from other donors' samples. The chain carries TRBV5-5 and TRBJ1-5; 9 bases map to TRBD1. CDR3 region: CASSRDRANQPQHF. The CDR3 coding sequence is TGTGCCAGCAGCCGGGACAGGGCCAATCAGCCCCAGCATTTT.